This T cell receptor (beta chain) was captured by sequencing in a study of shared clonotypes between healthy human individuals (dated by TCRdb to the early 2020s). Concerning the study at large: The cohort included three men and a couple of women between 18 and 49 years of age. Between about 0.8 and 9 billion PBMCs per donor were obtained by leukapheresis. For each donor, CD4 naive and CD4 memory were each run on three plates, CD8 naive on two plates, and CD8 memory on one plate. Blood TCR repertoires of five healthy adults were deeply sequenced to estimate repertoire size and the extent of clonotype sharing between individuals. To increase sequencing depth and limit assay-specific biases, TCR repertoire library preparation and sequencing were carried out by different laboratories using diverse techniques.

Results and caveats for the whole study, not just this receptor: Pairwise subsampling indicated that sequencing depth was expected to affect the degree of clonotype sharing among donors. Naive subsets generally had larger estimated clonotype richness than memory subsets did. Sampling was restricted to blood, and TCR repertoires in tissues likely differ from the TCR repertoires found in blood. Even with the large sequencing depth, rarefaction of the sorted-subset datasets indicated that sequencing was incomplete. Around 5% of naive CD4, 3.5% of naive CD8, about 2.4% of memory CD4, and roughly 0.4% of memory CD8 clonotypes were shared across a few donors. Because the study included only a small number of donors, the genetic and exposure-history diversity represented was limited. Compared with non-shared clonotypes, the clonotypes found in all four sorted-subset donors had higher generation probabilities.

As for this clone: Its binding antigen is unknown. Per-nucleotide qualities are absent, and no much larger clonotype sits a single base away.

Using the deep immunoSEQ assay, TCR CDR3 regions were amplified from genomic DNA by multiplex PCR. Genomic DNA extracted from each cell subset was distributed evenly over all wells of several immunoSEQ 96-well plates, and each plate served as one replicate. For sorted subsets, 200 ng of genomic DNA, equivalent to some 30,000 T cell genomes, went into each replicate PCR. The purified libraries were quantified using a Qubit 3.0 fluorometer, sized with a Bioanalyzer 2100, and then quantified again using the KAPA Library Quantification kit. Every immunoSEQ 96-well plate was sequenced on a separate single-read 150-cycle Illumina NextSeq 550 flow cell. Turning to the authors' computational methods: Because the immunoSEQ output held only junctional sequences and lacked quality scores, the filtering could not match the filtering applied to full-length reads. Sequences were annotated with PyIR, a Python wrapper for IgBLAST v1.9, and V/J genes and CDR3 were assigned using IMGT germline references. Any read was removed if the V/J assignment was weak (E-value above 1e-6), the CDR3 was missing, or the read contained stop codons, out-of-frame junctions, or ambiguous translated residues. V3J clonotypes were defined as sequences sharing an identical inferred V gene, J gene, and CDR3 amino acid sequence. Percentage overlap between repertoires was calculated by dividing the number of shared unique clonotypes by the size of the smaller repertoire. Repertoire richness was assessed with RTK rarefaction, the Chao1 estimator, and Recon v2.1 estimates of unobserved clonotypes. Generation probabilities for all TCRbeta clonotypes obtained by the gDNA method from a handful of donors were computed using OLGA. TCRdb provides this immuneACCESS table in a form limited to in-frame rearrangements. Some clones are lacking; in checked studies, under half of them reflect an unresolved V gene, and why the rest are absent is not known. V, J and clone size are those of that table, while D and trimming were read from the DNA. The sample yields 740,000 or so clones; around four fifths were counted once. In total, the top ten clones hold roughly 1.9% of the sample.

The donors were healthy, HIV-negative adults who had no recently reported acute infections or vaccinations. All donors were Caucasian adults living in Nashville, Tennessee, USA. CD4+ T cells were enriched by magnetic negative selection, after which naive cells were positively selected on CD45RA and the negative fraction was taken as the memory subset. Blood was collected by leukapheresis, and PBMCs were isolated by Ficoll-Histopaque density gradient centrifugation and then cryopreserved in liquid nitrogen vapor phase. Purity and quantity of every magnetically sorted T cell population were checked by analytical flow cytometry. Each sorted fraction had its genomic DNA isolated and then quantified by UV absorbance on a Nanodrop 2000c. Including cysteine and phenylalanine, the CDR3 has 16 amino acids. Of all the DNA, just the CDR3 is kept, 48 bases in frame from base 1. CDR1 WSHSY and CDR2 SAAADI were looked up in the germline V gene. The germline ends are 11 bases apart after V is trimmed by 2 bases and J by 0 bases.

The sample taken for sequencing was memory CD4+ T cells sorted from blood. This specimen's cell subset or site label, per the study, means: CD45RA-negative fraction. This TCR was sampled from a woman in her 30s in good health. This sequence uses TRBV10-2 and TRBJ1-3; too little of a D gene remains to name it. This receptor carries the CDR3 CASSEAGSVSGNTIYF. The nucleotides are TGCGCCAGCAGTGAGGCGGGGTCAGTCTCTGGAAACACCATATATTTT.